This passage covers 15 T cell receptor beta chains from one sample sequenced in a study of cytomegalovirus exposure and HLA in healthy donors. The PCR employed 60 Vbeta primers together with 13 Jbeta primers. The table came from immunoSEQ multiplex PCR; TCRdb's copy has only in-frame clones and leaves some out. The data hold under 150,000 clones, with around 70% observed a single time. Sequencing was done on a sample of PBMCs. These receptors originate from a woman aged 40 to 50 in good health and CMV-seropositive.

The genes are TRBV5-1 and TRBJ1-1, with 8 nucleotides matching TRBD1. After removal of 0 bases from V and 4 bases from J, the junction contained 11 bases not matched to a gene. Germline assignment: CDR1 SGHRS and CDR2 YFSETQ. CDR3 length: 17 amino acids. CDR3 amino acids: CASSLVAGGAFGTEAFF. CDR3 DNA sequence: TGCGCCAGCAGCTTGGTGGCAGGGGGCGCCTTTGGCACTGAAGCTTTCTTT.

This clone has a handful of counts. The V and J genes are TRBV9 and TRBJ1-2, with D possibly being TRBD1 (5 bases). The V and J ends lost 3 bases and 4 bases respectively, with 16 bases between them. CDR3 length: 15 amino acids. Germline V gene data show CDR1 as SGDLS and CDR2 as YYNGEE. CDR3 nucleotides: TGTGCCAGCAGCGGGGGGGGGACTCCCGGCTATGGCTACACCTTC. This gives the protein CASSGGGTPGYGYTF.

The genes are TRBV30 and TRBJ2-1; 12 bases agree with TRBD2. The ends lost 5 bases at V and 4 bases at J; junction bases unmatched: 0. Germline values: CDR1 GTSNPN, CDR2 SVGIG (reference sequence). The CDR3 runs 13 residues. Written as DNA, the CDR3 is TGTGCCTGGGGGACTAGCGGGTACAATGAGCAGTTCTTC. It codes for CAWGTSGYNEQFF.

V is TRBV19 and J is TRBJ2-1, with D perhaps matching TRBD2 (5 bases). The CDR3 has 14 residues. Between the trimmed V and J ends, which lost 4 bases and 4 bases, there was a span of 11 bases. CDR1 is LNHDA, CDR2 SQIVND, per germline (reference sequence). In DNA, the CDR3 is TGTGCCAGTAGTACAGGACTGGGATACAATGAGCAGTTCTTC. Encoded protein: CASSTGLGYNEQFF.

This clone was observed a handful of times. The CDR3 region has the DNA TGTGCCAGCAGCGACCTAGCGGAAACCAATGAGCAGTTCTTC. Amino acids: CASSDLAETNEQFF. The J gene is TRBJ2-1, the V gene TRBV7-8; 7 bases are a match to TRBD2. The CDR3 is made up of 14 amino acids. J gave up 6 bases and V 5 bases, and 7 bases lay outside the gene matches. Germline CDR1 reads SGHVS; CDR2 reads FQNEAQ.

The CDR3, as DNA: TGCGCCAGCTCCGTTTCCGGGACAGGGTACGAGCAGTACTTC. Its protein is CASSVSGTGYEQYF. The chain uses TRBV5-1 and TRBJ2-7, with 9 bases aligning to TRBD1. The germline CDR1 and CDR2 sequences are SGHRS and YFSETQ. Unmatched junction bases numbered 9, after V lost 7 bases and J lost 4 bases. The CDR3 consists of 14 residues.

This chain uses TRBV5-1 with TRBJ2-1, with D hard to call. V gave up 4 bases and J gave up 2 bases, with 16 bases separating them. Germline V lookup: CDR1 SGHRS, CDR2 YFSETQ. This CDR3 has 16 residues. CDR3 bases: TGCGCCAGCAGCCCCAGGAACCTGCAAGCCTACAATGAGCAGTTCTTC. Translating it yields CASSPRNLQAYNEQFF.

V and J are TRBV27 and TRBJ2-7; no definite D call. Germline CDR1 and CDR2: MNHEY and SMNVEV (reference sequence). V lost 6 bases and J lost 3, with 9 bases in between. This CDR3 is 12 amino acids long. As DNA, the CDR3 is TGTGCCAGCAGCCCTGACTTCTACGAGCAGTACTTC. Its protein product is CASSPDFYEQYF.

The chain joins TRBV7-9 to TRBJ1-4, with D perhaps matching TRBD1 (6 bases). V lost 1 base and J 6 bases, leaving 12 bases between the germline ends. The CDR3 length is 15 residues. The germline V gene encodes CDR1 SEHNR and CDR2 FQNEAQ (reference sequence). Here the CDR3 reads CASSLEQGLDEKLFF. The CDR3 DNA sequence: TGTGCCAGCAGCTTAGAACAGGGCTTAGATGAAAAACTGTTTTTT.

The chain carries TRBV9 and TRBJ1-3, with TRBD1 matching over 7 bases. Trimming removed 4 bases from V and 1 base from J; junction bases left unmatched: 8. The germline V gene encodes CDR1 SGDLS and CDR2 YYNGEE. The CDR3 is 16 residues long. The CDR3 DNA reads as TGTGCCAGCAGCCTTAGTCGGGACAGATCTGGAAACACCATATATTTT. Translation gives CASSLSRDRSGNTIYF.

The J gene is TRBJ2-5, the V gene TRBV5-6, with D possibly TRBD2 on 5 matching bases. V was clipped by 4 bases and J by 2 bases, with 9 bases between them. The CDR3 is made up of 13 amino acids. Germline loops: CDR1 SGHDT, CDR2 YYEEEE. Here the CDR3 reads CASSPDWQETQYF. The CDR3 bases are TGTGCCAGCAGCCCGGACTGGCAAGAGACCCAGTACTTC.

The chain has TRBV2 and TRBJ1-5; 7 nucleotides match TRBD1. The CDR3 runs to 16 residues. Unmatched junction bases numbered 11, after V lost 5 bases and J lost 4 bases. Germline CDR1 and CDR2: SNHLY and FYNNEI. The CDR3, as DNA: TGTGCCAGCAGTCCCACCCGGGGGACAGAAAATCAGCCCCAGCATTTT. Its protein is CASSPTRGTENQPQHF.

V is TRBV5-3 and J is TRBJ2-1; 15 nucleotides match TRBD2. TRBV5-3 is treated as an ORF (open reading frame) with a function not yet certain. V was clipped by 4 bases and J by 1 base; unmatched bases: 9. This CDR3 region has 19 residues. The DNA of the CDR3 is TGTGCCAGAAGCAAACACTCGGGGACTAGCGGGGGGTCCTACAATGAGCAGTTCTTC. Translation: CARSKHSGTSGGSYNEQFF.

This clone showed up just once. The V call is TRBV19, the J call TRBJ2-4; D gene ambiguous. This CDR3 is built from 12 residues. The germline CDR1 and CDR2 sequences are LNHDA and SQIVND (reference sequence). The V end was cut by 5 bases, the J end by 5 bases, with 7 bases between. The CDR3 reads CASSPPENIQYF. DNA of the CDR3: TGTGCCAGTAGTCCCCCAGAAAACATTCAGTACTTC.

This clone occurred a few times. This chain uses TRBV2 with TRBJ2-2, with 11 bases aligning to TRBD2. CDR3 size: 15 residues. Per germline, CDR1 SNHLY and CDR2 FYNNEI. With V trimmed by 10 bases and J by 0 bases, 4 bases remained unmatched. The CDR3 sequence: CATRTSGSNTGELFF. CDR3 coding DNA: TGTGCCACCCGGACTAGCGGGTCGAACACCGGGGAGCTGTTTTTT.